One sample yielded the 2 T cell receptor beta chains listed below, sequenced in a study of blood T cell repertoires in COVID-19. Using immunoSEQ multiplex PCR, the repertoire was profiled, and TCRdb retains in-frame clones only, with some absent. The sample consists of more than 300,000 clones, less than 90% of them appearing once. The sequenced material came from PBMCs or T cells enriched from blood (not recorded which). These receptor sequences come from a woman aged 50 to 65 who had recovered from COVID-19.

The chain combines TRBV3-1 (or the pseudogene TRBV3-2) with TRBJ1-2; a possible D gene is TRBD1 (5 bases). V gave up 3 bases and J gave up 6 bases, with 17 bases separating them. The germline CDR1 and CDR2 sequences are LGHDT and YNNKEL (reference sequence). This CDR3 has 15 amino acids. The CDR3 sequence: CASSHPARGFNGYTF. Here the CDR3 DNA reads TGTGCCAGCAGCCATCCCGCACGGGGGTTCAATGGCTACACCTTC.

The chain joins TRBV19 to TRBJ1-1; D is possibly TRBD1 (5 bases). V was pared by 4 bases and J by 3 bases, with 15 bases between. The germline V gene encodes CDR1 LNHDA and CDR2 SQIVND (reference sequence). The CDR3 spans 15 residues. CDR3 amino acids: CASSTPVGRDTEAFF. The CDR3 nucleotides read TGTGCCAGTAGTACCCCCGTTGGCAGGGACACTGAAGCTTTCTTT. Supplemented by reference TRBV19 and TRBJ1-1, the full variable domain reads DGGITQSPKYLFRKEGQNVTLSCEQNLNHDAMYWYRQDPGQGLRLIYYSQIVNDFQKGDIAEGYSVSREKKESFPLTVTSAQKNPTAFYLCASSTPVGRDTEAFFGQGTRLTVV.